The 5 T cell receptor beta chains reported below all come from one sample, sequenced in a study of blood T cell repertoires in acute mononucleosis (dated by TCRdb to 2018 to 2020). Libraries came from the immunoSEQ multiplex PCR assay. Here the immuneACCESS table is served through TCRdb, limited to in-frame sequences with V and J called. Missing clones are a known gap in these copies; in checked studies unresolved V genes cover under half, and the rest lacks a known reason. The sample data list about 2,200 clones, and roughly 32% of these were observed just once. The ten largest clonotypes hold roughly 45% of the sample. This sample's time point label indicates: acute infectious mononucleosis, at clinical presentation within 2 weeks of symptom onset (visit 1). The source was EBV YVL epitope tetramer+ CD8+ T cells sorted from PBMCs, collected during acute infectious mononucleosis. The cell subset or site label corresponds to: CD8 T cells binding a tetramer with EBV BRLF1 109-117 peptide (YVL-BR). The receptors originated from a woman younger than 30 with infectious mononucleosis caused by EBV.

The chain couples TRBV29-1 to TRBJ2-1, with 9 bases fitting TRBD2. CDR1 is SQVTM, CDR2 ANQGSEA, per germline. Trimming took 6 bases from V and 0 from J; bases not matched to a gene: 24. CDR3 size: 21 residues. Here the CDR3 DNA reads TGCAGCGTAGGAGGGACTGGGTCCGGGACTAGCTGGTCATACTCCTACAATGAGCAGTTCTTC. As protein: CSVGGTGSGTSWSYSYNEQFF.

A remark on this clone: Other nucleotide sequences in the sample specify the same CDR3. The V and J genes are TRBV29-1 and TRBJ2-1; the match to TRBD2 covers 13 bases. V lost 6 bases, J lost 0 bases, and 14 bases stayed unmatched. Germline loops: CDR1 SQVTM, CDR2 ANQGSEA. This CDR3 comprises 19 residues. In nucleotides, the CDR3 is TGCAGCGTAGGAGGGACTGGGACTAGCGGGGCATACTCCTACAATGAGCAGTTCTTC. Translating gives CSVGGTGTSGAYSYNEQFF.

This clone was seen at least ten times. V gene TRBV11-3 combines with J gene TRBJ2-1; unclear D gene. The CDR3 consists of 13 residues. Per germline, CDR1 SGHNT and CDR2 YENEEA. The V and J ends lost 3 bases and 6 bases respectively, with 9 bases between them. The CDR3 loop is CASSLFSGNEQFF. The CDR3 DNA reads TGTGCCAGCAGCTTGTTTTCGGGCAATGAGCAGTTCTTC.

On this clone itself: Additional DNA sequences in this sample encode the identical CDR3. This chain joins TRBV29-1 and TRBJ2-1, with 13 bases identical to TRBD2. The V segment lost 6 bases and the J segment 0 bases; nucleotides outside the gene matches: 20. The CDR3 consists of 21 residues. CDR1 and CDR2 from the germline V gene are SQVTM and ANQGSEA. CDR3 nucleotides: TGCAGCGTAGGAGGGACAGATCCCGGGACTAGCGGGGCATACTCCTACAATGAGCAGTTCTTC. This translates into CSVGGTDPGTSGAYSYNEQFF.

Written as DNA, the CDR3 is TGTGCCAGTAAAACCGGGACAGGGGGCACAGATACGCAGTATTTT. This gives the protein CASKTGTGGTDTQYF. The chain couples TRBV5-6 to TRBJ2-3, with 10 nucleotides matching TRBD1. V trimming: 8 bases; J trimming: 1 base; junction bases outside the gene matches: 7. The germline CDR1 and CDR2 sequences are SGHDT and YYEEEE. CDR3 size: 15 residues.